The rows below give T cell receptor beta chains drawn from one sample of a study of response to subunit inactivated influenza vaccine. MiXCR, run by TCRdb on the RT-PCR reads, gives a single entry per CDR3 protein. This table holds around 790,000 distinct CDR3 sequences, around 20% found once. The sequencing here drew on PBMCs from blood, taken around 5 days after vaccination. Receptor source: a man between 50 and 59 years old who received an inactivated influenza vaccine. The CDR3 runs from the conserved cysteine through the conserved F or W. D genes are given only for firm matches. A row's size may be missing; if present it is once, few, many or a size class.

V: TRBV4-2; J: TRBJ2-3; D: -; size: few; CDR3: CASSQDPPWSGVLTDTQYF; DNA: TGTGCCAGCAGCCAAGATCCGCCTTGGTCAGGGGTCCTCACAGATACGCAGTATTTT
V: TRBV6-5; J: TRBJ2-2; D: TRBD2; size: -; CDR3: CASSLGLAGAKNTGELFF; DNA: TGTGCCAGCAGTTTGGGACTAGCGGGGGCCAAGAACACCGGGGAGCTGTTTTTT
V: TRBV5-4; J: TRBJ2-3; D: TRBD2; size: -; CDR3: CASSLEGLAEDTQYF; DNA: TGTGCCAGCAGCTTAGAGGGACTAGCGGAAGATACGCAGTATTTT
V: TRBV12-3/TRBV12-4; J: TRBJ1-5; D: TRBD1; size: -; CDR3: CATADRAQPQHF; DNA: TGTGCCACCGCGGACAGGGCTCAGCCCCAGCATTTT
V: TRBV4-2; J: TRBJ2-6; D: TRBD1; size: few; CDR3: CASSLRQGRSWGSDSGANVLTF; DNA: TGTGCCAGCAGCCTGAGACAGGGTCGGTCGTGGGGTTCGGACTCTGGGGCCAACGTCCTGACTTTC
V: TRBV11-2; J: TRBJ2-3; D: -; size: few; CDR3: CASSYPLGRGPSTDTQYF; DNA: TGTGCCAGCAGCTACCCCCTCGGGCGGGGCCCTAGCACAGATACGCAGTATTTT
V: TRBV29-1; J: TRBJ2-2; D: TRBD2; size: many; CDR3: CSVALAVTGELFF; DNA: TGCAGCGTTGCACTAGCGGTCACCGGGGAGCTGTTTTTT
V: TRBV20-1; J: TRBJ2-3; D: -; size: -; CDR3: CSASSSGIYTDTQYF; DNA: TGCAGTGCTAGTAGTAGCGGAATTTACACAGATACGCAGTATTTT
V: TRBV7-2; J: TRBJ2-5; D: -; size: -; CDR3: CASSQVARTQYF; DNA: TGTGCCAGCAGCCAGGTCGCAAGGACCCAGTACTTC
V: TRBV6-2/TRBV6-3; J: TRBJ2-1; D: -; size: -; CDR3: CASSYSLAPKYNEQFF; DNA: TGTGCCAGCAGTTACTCTCTAGCGCCAAAGTACAATGAGCAGTTCTTC
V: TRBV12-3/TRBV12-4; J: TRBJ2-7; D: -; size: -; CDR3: CASSLVLGGGNEQYF; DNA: TGTGCCAGCAGTTTAGTATTGGGGGGAGGAAACGAGCAGTACTTC
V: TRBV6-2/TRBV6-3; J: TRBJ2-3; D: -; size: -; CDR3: CASRYLRAYADTQYF; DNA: TGTGCCAGCAGATACCTTCGGGCGTACGCAGATACGCAGTATTTT
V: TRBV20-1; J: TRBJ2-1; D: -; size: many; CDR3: CSAPWRGPSDEQFF; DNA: TGCAGTGCTCCTTGGCGGGGCCCCAGCGATGAGCAGTTCTTC
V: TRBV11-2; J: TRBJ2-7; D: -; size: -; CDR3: CASSFRTALYEQYF; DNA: TGTGCCAGCAGCTTTAGGACAGCCCTCTACGAGCAGTACTTC
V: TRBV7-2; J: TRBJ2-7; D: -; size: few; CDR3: CASAWTEDHEQYF; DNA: TGTGCCAGCGCCTGGACAGAGGACCACGAGCAGTACTTC
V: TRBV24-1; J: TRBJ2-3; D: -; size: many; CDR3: CATSDAPGQSLTDTQYF; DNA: TGTGCCACCAGTGATGCACCGGGACAATCACTCACAGATACGCAGTATTTT
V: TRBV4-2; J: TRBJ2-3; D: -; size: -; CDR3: CAIGSGWDTQYF; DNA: TGTGCCATCGGCTCCGGGTGGGATACGCAGTATTTT
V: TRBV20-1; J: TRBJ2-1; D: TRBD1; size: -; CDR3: CSARDHRGPYNEQFF; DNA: TGCAGTGCTAGAGATCACAGGGGGCCTTACAATGAGCAGTTCTTC
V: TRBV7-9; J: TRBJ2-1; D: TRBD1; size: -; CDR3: CASSYRDRARNEQFF; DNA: TGTGCCAGCAGCTACCGGGACAGGGCGAGGAATGAGCAGTTCTTC
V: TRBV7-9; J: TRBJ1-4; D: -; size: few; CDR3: CASSATGTTNEKLFF; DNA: TGTGCCAGCAGCGCTACAGGGACAACTAATGAAAAACTGTTTTTT
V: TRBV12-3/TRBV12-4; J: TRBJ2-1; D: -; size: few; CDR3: CASSRLPSSYNEQFF; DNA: TGTGCCAGCAGTCGACTGCCGAGCTCCTACAATGAGCAGTTCTTC
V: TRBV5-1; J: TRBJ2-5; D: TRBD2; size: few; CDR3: CASSLAAREGLETQYF; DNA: TGCGCCAGCAGCTTGGCCGCGCGGGAGGGCCTCGAGACCCAGTACTTC
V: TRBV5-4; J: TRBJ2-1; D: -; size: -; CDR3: CASSLMGGSSYNEQFF; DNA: TGTGCCAGCAGCTTGATGGGTGGGAGCTCCTACAATGAGCAGTTCTTC
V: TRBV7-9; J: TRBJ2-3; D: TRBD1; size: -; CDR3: CASSSDRQSDTQYF; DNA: TGTGCCAGCAGCTCGGACAGGCAGTCAGATACGCAGTATTTT
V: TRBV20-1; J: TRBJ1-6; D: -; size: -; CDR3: CSASDGDYNSPLHF; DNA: TGCAGTGCCTCCGACGGGGATTATAATTCACCCCTCCACTTT
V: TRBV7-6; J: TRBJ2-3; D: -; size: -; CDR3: CASSSRDSPQYF; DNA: TGTGCCAGCAGCTCCCGAGATAGCCCGCAGTATTTT
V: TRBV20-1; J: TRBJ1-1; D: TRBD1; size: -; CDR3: CSASKGAGTEAFF; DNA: TGCAGTGCTTCGAAGGGGGCCGGTACTGAAGCTTTCTTT
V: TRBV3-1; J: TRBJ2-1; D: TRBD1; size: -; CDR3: CASSLQTGTGSSYNEQFF; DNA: TGTGCCAGCAGCCTCCAAACCGGGACAGGGTCTTCCTACAATGAGCAGTTCTTC
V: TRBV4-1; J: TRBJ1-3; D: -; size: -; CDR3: CASSQVHGYSGNTIYF; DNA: TGCGCCAGCAGCCAAGTCCACGGGTACTCTGGAAACACCATATATTTT
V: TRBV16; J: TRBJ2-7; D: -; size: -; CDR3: CASSLSAWGVTYEQYF; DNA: TGTGCCAGCAGCCTGTCTGCCTGGGGGGTTACCTACGAGCAGTACTTC
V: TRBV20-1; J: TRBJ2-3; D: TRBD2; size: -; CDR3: CSGELAGADTQYF; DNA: TGCAGTGGAGAACTAGCGGGGGCAGATACGCAGTATTTT